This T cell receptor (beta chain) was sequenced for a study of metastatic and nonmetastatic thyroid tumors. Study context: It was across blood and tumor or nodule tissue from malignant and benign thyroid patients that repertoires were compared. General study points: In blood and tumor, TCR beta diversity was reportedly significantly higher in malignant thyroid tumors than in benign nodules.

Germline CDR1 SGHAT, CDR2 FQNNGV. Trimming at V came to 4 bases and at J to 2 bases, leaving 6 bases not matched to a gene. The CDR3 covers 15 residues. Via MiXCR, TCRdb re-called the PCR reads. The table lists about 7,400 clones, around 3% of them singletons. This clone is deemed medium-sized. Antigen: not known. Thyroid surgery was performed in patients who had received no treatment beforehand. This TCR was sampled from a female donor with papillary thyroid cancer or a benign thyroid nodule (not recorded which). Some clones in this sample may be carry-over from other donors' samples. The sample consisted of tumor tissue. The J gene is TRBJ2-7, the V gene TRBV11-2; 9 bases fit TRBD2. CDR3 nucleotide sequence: TGTGCCAGCAGCTCCCTAGCGGGACCCACCTACGAGCAGTACTTC. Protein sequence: CASSSLAGPTYEQYF.